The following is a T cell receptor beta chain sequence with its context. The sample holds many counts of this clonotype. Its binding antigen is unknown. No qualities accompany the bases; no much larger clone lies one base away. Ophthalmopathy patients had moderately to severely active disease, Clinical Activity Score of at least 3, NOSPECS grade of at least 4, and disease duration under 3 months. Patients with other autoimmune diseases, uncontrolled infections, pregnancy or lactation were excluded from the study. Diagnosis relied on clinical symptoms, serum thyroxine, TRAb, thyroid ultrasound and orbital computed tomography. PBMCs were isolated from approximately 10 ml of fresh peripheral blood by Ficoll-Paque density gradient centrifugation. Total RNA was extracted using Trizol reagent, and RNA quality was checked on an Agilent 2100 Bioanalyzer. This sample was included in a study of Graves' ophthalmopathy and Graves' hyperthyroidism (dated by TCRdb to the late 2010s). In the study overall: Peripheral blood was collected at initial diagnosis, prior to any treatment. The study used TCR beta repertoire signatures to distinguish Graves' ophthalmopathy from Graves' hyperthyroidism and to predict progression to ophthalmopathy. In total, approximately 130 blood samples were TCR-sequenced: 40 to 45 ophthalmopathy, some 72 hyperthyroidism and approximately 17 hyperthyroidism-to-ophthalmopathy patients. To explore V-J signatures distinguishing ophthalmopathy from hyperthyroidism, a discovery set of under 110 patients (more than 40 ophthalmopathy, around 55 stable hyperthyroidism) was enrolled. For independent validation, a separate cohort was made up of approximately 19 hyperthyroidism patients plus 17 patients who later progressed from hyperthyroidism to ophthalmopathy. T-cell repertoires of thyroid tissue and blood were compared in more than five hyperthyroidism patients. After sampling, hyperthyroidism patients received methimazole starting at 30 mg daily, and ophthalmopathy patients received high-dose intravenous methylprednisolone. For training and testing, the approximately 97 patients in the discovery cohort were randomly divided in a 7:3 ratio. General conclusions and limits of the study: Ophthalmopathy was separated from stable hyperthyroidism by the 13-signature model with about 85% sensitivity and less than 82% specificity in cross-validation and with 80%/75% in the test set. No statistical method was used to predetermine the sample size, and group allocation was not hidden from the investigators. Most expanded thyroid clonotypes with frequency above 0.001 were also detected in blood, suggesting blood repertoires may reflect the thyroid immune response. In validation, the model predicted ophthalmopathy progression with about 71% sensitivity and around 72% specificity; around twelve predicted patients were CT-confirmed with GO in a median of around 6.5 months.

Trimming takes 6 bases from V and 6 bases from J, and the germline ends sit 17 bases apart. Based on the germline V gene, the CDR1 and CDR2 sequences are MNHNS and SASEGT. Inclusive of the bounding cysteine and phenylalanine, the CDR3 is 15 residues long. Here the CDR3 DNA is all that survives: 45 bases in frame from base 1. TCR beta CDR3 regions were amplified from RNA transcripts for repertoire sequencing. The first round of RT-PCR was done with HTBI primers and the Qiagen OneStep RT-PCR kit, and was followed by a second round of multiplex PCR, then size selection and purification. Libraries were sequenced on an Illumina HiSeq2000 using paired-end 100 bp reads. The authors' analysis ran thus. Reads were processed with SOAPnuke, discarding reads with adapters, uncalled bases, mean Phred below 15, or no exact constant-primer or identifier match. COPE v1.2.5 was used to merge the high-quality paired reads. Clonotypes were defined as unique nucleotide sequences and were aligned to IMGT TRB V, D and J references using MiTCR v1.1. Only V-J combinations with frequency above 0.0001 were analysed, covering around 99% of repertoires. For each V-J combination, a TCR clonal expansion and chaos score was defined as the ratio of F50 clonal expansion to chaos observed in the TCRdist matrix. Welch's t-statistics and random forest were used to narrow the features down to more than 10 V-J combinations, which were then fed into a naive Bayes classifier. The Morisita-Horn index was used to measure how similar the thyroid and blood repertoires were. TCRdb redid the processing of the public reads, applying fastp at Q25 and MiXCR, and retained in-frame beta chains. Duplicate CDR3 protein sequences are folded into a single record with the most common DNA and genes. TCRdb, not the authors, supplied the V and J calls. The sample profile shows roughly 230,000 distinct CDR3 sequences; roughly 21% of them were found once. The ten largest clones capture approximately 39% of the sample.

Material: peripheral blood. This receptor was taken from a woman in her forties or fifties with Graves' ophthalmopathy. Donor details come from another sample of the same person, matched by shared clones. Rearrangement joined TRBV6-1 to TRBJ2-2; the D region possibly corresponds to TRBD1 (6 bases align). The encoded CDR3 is CASSHRQDFAGELFF. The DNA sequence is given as TGTGCCAGCAGCCACCGACAGGACTTTGCCGGGGAGCTGTTTTTT.